This T cell receptor (beta chain) was identified in a study of T cell repertoires in cytomegalovirus infection. At the level of the study: Recently identified HLA-C-restricted and well-studied HLA-B-restricted CMV epitopes were used. An indication of both CMV infection and matching HLA type came from public TCR beta signatures. General observations from the study: Within the response measured ex vivo, HLA-C-restricted CMV-specific TCR beta clonotypes were dominant.

This clonotype was counted many times. The antigen is unknown. TCRdb used MiXCR to reprocess the reads, holding one entry per CDR3 protein. The repertoire includes 360,000 or so distinct CDR3 sequences, roughly 36% of them detected once, and approximately 15% sits in the top ten. J gave up 6 bases and V 3 bases, and 8 bases lay outside the gene matches. Germline V gene lookup returns CDR1 SGHRS and CDR2 YFSETQ. The CDR3 loop spans 16 amino acids. The chain has TRBV5-1 and TRBJ2-3; TRBD1 matches at 12 bases. Specimen: cultured PBMCs, collected from culture after CMV antigen stimulation. This receptor was obtained from a human donor in good health (CMV status not recorded). Some clones in this sample may be carry-over from other donors' samples. The CDR3 reads CASSSTGTGGVDTQYF. CDR3 sequence (DNA): TGCGCCAGCAGCTCAACCGGGACAGGGGGCGTGGATACGCAGTATTTT.